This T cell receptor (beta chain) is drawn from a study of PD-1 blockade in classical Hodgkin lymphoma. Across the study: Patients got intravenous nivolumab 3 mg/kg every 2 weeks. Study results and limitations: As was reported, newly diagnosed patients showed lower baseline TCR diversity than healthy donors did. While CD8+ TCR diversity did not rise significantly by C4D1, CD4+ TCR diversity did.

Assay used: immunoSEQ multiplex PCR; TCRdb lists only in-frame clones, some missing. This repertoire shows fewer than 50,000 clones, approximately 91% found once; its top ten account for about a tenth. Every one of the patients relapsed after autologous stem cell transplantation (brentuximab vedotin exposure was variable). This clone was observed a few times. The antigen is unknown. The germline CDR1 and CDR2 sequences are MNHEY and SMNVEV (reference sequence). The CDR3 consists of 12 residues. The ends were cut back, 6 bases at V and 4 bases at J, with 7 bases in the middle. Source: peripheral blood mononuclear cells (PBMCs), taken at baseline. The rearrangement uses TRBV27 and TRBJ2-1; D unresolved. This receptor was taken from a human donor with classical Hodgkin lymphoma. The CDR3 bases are TGTGCCAGCAGCCCCGGATACAATGAGCAGTTCTTC. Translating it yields CASSPGYNEQFF.